The present T cell receptor (beta chain) was sequenced within a study of blood T cell repertoires in COVID-19. Only in-frame clones appear in the TCRdb table, and some are missing; sequencing was by immunoSEQ multiplex PCR. The sample has 170,000 or so clones; around 84% are singletons. V lost 4 bases, J lost 4 bases, and 13 bases lay in between. CDR1 is MDHEN, CDR2 SYDVKM, per germline. The CDR3 spans 14 residues. Sequencing was done on a sample of peripheral blood. The source is a man in his 60s with COVID-19, enrolled during active disease. The V and J genes are TRBV28 and TRBJ1-2; a possible D gene is TRBD1 (5 bases). CDR3 nucleotides: TGTGCCAGCAGTTCGGCAGGGTCAGGCTATGGCTACACCTTC. Its translation is CASSSAGSGYGYTF.